The clone carrying this T cell receptor (beta chain) was observed once. Antigen specificity is unknown. The data stem from a study of cytotoxic CD8 clonotypes in ibrutinib-treated CLL. Germline CDR1 is SGHRS and CDR2 is YFSETQ. V was trimmed by 0 bases and J by 4 bases, leaving 16 bases between them. The CDR3 sequence is 16 residues long. General study results and limits: Clonality measured at baseline exceeded age-matched healthy donors, tracking circulating CD8+ T-cell counts.

The data were produced by immunoSEQ multiplex PCR, yet TCRdb's version contains in-frame clones alone and is incomplete. Of some 310,000 clones listed, about 80% are singletons. This specimen was PBMCs, taken before ibrutinib treatment. This rearrangement joins TRBV5-1 to TRBJ2-5; a possible D gene is TRBD2 (5 bases). The receptor comes from a human donor with chronic lymphocytic leukemia. The CDR3 nucleotides read TGCGCCAGCAGCTTGGTGGACCTCCCCGGGGTAGAGACCCAGTACTTC. As protein: CASSLVDLPGVETQYF.